These 11 T cell receptor beta chains came from one sample sequenced in a study of regulatory T cells in long-lasting Graves disease. Regarding time point: newly diagnosed GD, antithyroid drugs for less than 3 months. After RNA was extracted from PBMCs, the TCR library was made from it. Arm-PCR of CDR3 regions and iRepertoire HTBI primers were the basis on which TCR beta libraries were built. From the multiplex PCR reads, TCRdb called clonotypes with MiXCR, one entry per CDR3 protein. The sample holds approximately 400,000 distinct CDR3 sequences; 15% are singletons and the top ten take around 17%. This sample also appeared in a second study, on T cells in Graves' hyperthyroidism and ophthalmopathy.

The sample here was peripheral blood mononuclear cells (PBMCs), taken at new diagnosis, from a patient treated with antithyroid drugs. These receptors were collected from a woman between 25 and 40 years old with Graves disease.

The chain is built from TRBV19 and TRBJ1-6; 9 nucleotides agree with TRBD1. The CDR3 loop spans 15 amino acids. The germline CDR1 and CDR2 sequences are LNHDA and SQIVND (reference sequence). V trimming: 5 bases; J trimming: 7 bases; junction bases outside the gene matches: 6. In DNA form, the CDR3 reads TGTGCCAGTAGTCCCCGGACAGGGGTAAATTCACCCCTCCACTTT. This gives the protein CASSPRTGVNSPLHF.

The rearrangement joins TRBV29-1 to TRBJ2-7, with D perhaps matching TRBD1 (6 bases). The germline V gene encodes CDR1 SQVTM and CDR2 ANQGSEA. The CDR3 extends over 14 amino acids. V was shortened by 3 bases and J by 2 bases, with 14 bases between the two germline ends. The CDR3 reads CSVDGARGAYEQYF. The CDR3 DNA reads as TGCAGCGTTGACGGGGCCAGGGGAGCCTACGAGCAGTACTTC.

This CDR3 is CASGQGSYPEQFF. The CDR3 nucleotides are TGTGCCAGCGGACAAGGGTCGTATCCTGAGCAGTTCTTC. This chain joins TRBV5-6 and TRBJ2-1, with D perhaps matching TRBD1 (5 bases). The CDR3 consists of 13 residues. Germline V gives CDR1 SGHDT, CDR2 YYEEEE. V lost 7 bases, J lost 9 bases, and 17 bases lay in between.

This clonotype has a single count. A much larger clone differs from this one at a single base, so this may be a read error. The chain is built from TRBV12-3 or TRBV12-4 and TRBJ2-3; D unresolved. The CDR3 runs 14 residues. V lost 6 bases and J 3 bases, leaving 13 bases between the germline ends. CDR3 sequence (DNA): TGTGCCAGCAGCCCTGAAGACCGGACAGATACGCAGTATTTT. Encoded protein: CASSPEDRTDTQYF.

This clonotype was counted ten times or more. This sequence joins TRBV6-2 or TRBV6-3 and TRBJ1-1; no clear D gene. The CDR3 is 16 amino acids. From germline, CDR1 is MNHEY and CDR2 SVGEGT. V shed 5 bases and J shed 1 base, with 17 bases lying between them. Here the CDR3 reads CASSELGGISNTEAFF. The CDR3 DNA sequence: TGTGCCAGCAGTGAACTAGGAGGAATCTCGAACACTGAAGCTTTCTTT.

The chain combines TRBV6-1 with TRBJ1-1, with D possibly matching TRBD1 (5 bases). CDR3 length: 15 residues. CDR1 is MNHNS, CDR2 SASEGT, per germline. Trimming stripped 6 bases from V and 1 base from J, with 15 bases between. CDR3: CASSQGTKQNTEAFF. Here the CDR3 DNA reads TGTGCCAGCAGCCAAGGGACGAAACAGAACACTGAAGCTTTCTTT.

This clonotype was detected many times. CDR3 residues: CSASELAAYNEQFF. The DNA for the CDR3 is TGCAGTGCTAGTGAACTAGCTGCATACAATGAGCAGTTCTTC. This sequence joins TRBV20-1 and TRBJ2-1, with a possible D match to TRBD2 (6 bases). The length of the CDR3 is 14 residues. The germline gives CDR1 DFQATT, CDR2 SNEGSKA (reference sequence). V lost 3 bases and J 4 bases, leaving 13 bases between the germline ends.

This clonotype was detected many times. This chain joins TRBV2 and TRBJ1-3, with D hard to call. V gave up 2 bases and J gave up 0 bases, with 8 bases separating them. Germline V gene lookup returns CDR1 SNHLY and CDR2 FYNNEI. This CDR3 is 15 amino acids long. In nucleotides, the CDR3 is TGTGCCAGCAGTGAATGGCCGAGCTCTGGAAACACCATATATTTT. This codes for CASSEWPSSGNTIYF. Drawing the rest from reference TRBV2 and TRBJ1-3, the complete variable domain is EPEVTQTPSHQVTQMGQEVILRCVPISNHLYFYWYRQILGQKVEFLVSFYNNEISEKSEIFDDQFSVERPDGSNFTLKIRSTKLEDSAMYFCASSEWPSSGNTIYFGEGSWLTVV.

The chain is built from TRBV12-3 or TRBV12-4 and TRBJ2-2, with 10 bases aligning to TRBD2. The CDR3 loop spans 17 amino acids. V trimming: 5 bases; J trimming: 5 bases; junction bases outside the gene matches: 11. CDR3 in DNA: TGTGCCAGCAGTCCGATAGCGGGAGGTCGGAGGACCGGGGAGCTGTTTTTT. Its protein is CASSPIAGGRRTGELFF.

J is TRBJ2-7 and V is TRBV7-9, with no clear D. This CDR3 spans 16 amino acids. Trimming left V 4 bases short and J 2 bases short, with 18 bases between. CDR1 and CDR2 from the germline V gene are SEHNR and FQNEAQ (reference sequence). The CDR3 sequence is CASSSSNTGGTYEQYF. CDR3 sequence (DNA): TGTGCCAGCAGCTCCTCCAATACCGGCGGTACCTACGAGCAGTACTTC.

This clonotype was detected many times. The chain combines TRBV15 with TRBJ2-1, with D perhaps TRBD1 or TRBD2 (5 bases each). The germline V gene encodes CDR1 LNHNV and CDR2 YYDKDF (reference sequence). V gave up 3 bases and J gave up 10 bases, with 16 bases separating them. The CDR3 is 14 amino acids. CDR3 DNA: TGTGCCACCAGCAGGGACCCCCCGGGACCGGAGCAGTTCTTC. Amino acid sequence: CATSRDPPGPEQFF. The full variable domain, its missing parts supplied by reference TRBV15 and TRBJ2-1, is DAMVIQNPRYQVTQFGKPVTLSCSQTLNHNVMYWYQQKSSQAPKLLFHYYDKDFNNEADTPDNFQSRRPNTSFCFLDIRSPGLGDTAMYLCATSRDPPGPEQFFGPGTRLTVL.